This T cell receptor (beta chain) was sequenced during a study of graft-versus-host responses after intestinal transplantation. Germline CDR1 and CDR2: SGHRS and YFSETQ. The CDR3 runs 13 residues. V was shortened by 1 base and J by 5 bases, with 7 bases between the two germline ends. Repertoires were generated with immunoSEQ multiplex PCR, while TCRdb's copy carries only in-frame clones and drops some. The repertoire holds 13,000 to 15,000 clones, 35% to 40% seen once, with 0.85% to 1.2% in the top ten. V gene TRBV5-1 combines with J gene TRBJ2-1; D gene ambiguous. This sequence originates from a human patient who received an intestinal transplant. Sequencing was performed on alloreactive CD4+ T cells from a mixed lymphocyte reaction culture, taken before intestinal transplant. This sample's subset: CFSE-low proliferating T cells sorted from approximately six-day pre-transplant mixed lymphocyte reaction (GvH or HvG direction). CDR3 protein: CASSLYYDNEQFF. In DNA form, the CDR3 reads TGCGCCAGCAGCTTGTACTACGACAATGAGCAGTTCTTC. Complete variable domain (other parts from reference TRBV5-1 and TRBJ2-1): KAGVTQTPRYLIKTRGQQVTLSCSPISGHRSVSWYQQTPGQGLQFLFEYFSETQRNKGNFPGRFSGRQFSNSRSEMNVSTLELGDSALYLCASSLYYDNEQFFGPGTRLTVL.